This TCR beta chain comes out of a study of T cell responses to AZD1222 COVID-19 vaccine. Points from the study as a whole: Without day 14 samples, only post-peak T cell repertoires were studied. Among the donors, most were white British and more were female, and clonal diversity was possibly underestimated. Baseline seropositives among AZD1222 recipients totaled only five to seven.

Produced via immunoSEQ multiplex PCR; TCRdb's table is partial and in-frame only. Of 100,000 to 150,000 clones listed, just over 85% were seen once; the top ten hold 7.6%. Trimming shortened V by 5 bases and J by 4 bases, and 9 bases separated the two germline ends. Looked up from germline, CDR1 is SGHTA and CDR2 is FQGNSA. The CDR3 sequence is 12 residues long. For this clone: Its target is not known.

This sample comprised peripheral blood, obtained on day 0 of AZD1222 vaccination. This clonotype originated in an adult in good health. V usage is TRBV7-2 and J usage is TRBJ2-7, with TRBD2 as a possible D gene (5 bases). The CDR3 nucleotides are TGTGCCAGCAGCCTCACTAGTTACGAGCAGTACTTC. This translates into CASSLTSYEQYF.